The source of this T cell receptor (beta chain) is a study of regulatory T cells in long-lasting Graves disease. General study results and limits: No thyroid tissue was studied; the work used peripheral blood only. Persistent patients shared more public clonotypes (2,741) than newly diagnosed patients (around 1,000).

Libraries of TCR beta came from iRepertoire HTBI primers plus Arm-PCR of CDR3 regions. One entry per CDR3 protein results from TCRdb running MiXCR on the multiplex PCR reads. The data contain 530,000 or so distinct CDR3 sequences, about 16% of them singletons. Time point reported: newly diagnosed GD, antithyroid drugs for less than 3 months. Following extraction of RNA from PBMCs, that RNA was used to make the TCR library. About this clonotype itself: The antigen is not known.

CDR3 length: 13 residues. Germline CDR1 SQVTM, CDR2 ANQGSEA. The germline V and J ends were trimmed by 5 bases and 0 bases, with 7 bases remaining between them. These sequences were also reported in another study, on T cells in Graves' hyperthyroidism and ophthalmopathy. As reported in that work: The HTBI primer set served for first-round RT-PCR of the TCR CDR3.

This chain links TRBV29-1 with TRBJ2-2, with a tentative D call TRBD1 (5 bases). The sequence derives from a man younger than 35 with Graves disease. The sample here was peripheral blood mononuclear cells (PBMCs), taken at new diagnosis, from a patient treated with antithyroid drugs. CDR3 sequence reads: CSVQTANTGELFF. The CDR3 DNA follows: TGCAGCGTTCAGACAGCGAACACCGGGGAGCTGTTTTTT.